The TCR beta chain under discussion was sequenced for a study of cytomegalovirus exposure and HLA in healthy donors. Notes on the study in general: Accurate predictions that matched the HLA-A and HLA-B alleles of most subjects were reportedly made from TCR beta sequences.

PCR was performed using 60 Vbeta and 13 Jbeta primers. TCRdb keeps only in-frame clones here, not all; method: immunoSEQ multiplex PCR. The profile shows 150,000 to 200,000 clones, around four fifths of them singletons. The germline CDR1 and CDR2 sequences are SGHDT and YYEEEE. V was pared by 5 bases and J by 5 bases, with 16 bases between. The CDR3 covers 15 residues. With respect to this clone: As yet, its antigen is unknown.

The source material was PBMCs. The clonotype comes from a woman between 25 and 40 years old in good health and CMV-seronegative. The chain combines TRBV5-6 with TRBJ2-2; D might be TRBD2 (6 bases). CDR3 coding DNA: TGTGCCAGCAGGACCCGGGGGTCGAGGACCGGGGAGCTGTTTTTT. Translation: CASRTRGSRTGELFF.